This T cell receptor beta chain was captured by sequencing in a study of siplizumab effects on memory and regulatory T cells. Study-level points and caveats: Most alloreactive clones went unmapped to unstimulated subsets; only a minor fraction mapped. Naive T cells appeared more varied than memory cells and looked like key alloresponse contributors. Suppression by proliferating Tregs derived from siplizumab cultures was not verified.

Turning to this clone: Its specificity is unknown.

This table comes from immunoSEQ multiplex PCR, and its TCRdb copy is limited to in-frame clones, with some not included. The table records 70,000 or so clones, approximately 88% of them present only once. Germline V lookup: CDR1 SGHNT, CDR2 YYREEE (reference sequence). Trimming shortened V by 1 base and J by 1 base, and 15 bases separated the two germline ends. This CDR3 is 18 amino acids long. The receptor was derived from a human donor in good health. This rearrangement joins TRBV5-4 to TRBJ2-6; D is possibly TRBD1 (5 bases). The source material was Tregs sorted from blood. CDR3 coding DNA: TGTGCCAGCAGCTTGAAGGCAGGTAGGGGATCTGGGGCCAACGTCCTGACTTTC. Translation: CASSLKAGRGSGANVLTF.